The 20 T cell receptor beta chains below all came from one sample that was sequenced in a study of blood T cell repertoires in COVID-19. The repertoire was sequenced with immunoSEQ multiplex PCR; TCRdb's copy has only in-frame clones and lacks some. This sample yields some 200,000 clones, of which around 90% are seen a single time; more than 1.4% belongs to the top ten. Sequenced material: peripheral blood. The receptors stem from a man between 18 and 29 years old with active or convalescent COVID-19.

V and J are TRBV9 and TRBJ1-3; 7 bases align to TRBD1. V lost 4 bases, J lost 2 bases, and 6 bases stayed unmatched. The germline V gene encodes CDR1 SGDLS and CDR2 YYNGEE. The CDR3 length is 15 residues. The CDR3 nucleotides are TGTGCCAGCAGCCCACAGGGGATCCCTGGAAACACCATATATTTT. Amino acids: CASSPQGIPGNTIYF. Full variable domain (remainder filled in from reference TRBV9 and TRBJ1-3): DSGVTQTPKHLITATGQRVTLRCSPRSGDLSVYWYQQSLDQGLQFLIQYYNGEERAKGNILERFSAQQFPDLHSELNLSSLELGDSALYFCASSPQGIPGNTIYFGEGSWLTVV.

The rearrangement uses TRBV3-1 (or the pseudogene TRBV3-2) and TRBJ2-7; 7 nucleotides match TRBD1. Germline V CDR1 and CDR2: LGHDT, YNNKEL (reference sequence). The CDR3 covers 16 residues. J gave up 0 bases and V 6 bases, and 11 bases lay outside the gene matches. Written as DNA, the CDR3 is TGTGCCAGCAGTCCAAGATTGGGACAGATCTCCTACGAGCAGTACTTC. Translating it yields CASSPRLGQISYEQYF.

The chain carries TRBV27 and TRBJ2-1, with TRBD1 matching 7 bases. There are 14 residues in the CDR3. Losses at the gene ends were 5 bases for V and 1 base for J; bases not matched to a gene: 2. Germline V lookup: CDR1 MNHEY, CDR2 SMNVEV (reference sequence). The CDR3 reads CASSTTGSYNEQFF. The CDR3 DNA reads as TGTGCCAGCAGTACGACAGGGTCCTACAATGAGCAGTTCTTC.

V and J are TRBV29-1 and TRBJ1-1; D not resolved. The CDR3 consists of 12 residues. The germline V gene has CDR1 SQVTM and CDR2 ANQGSEA. V was trimmed by 7 bases and J by 4 bases, leaving 13 bases between them. The CDR3 is CSAGERFTEAFF. The CDR3 region has the DNA TGCAGCGCTGGAGAGCGGTTCACTGAAGCTTTCTTT. Variable domain in full (rest from reference TRBV29-1 and TRBJ1-1): SAVISQKPSRDICQRGTSLTIQCQVDSQVTMMFWYRQQPGQSLTLIATANQGSEATYESGFVIDKFPISRPNLTFSTLTVSNMSPEDSSIYLCSAGERFTEAFFGQGTRLTVV.

This chain joins TRBV20-1 and TRBJ2-7, with 14 bases aligning to TRBD2. V lost 3 bases to trimming and J lost 5 bases; unmatched junction nucleotides: 9. Germline V gives CDR1 DFQATT, CDR2 SNEGSKA (reference sequence). The CDR3 sequence is 16 residues long. CDR3 amino acids: CSASPGLAGGTHEQYF. The CDR3 coding sequence is TGCAGTGCTAGTCCCGGACTAGCGGGAGGCACCCACGAGCAGTACTTC.

The V and J genes are TRBV27 and TRBJ1-6; 7 bases are shared with TRBD1. The ends lost 2 bases at V and 10 bases at J; junction bases unmatched: 5. Germline V gene data show CDR1 as MNHEY and CDR2 as SMNVEV (reference sequence). This CDR3 spans 14 amino acids. The CDR3 sequence: CASSLRGGVSPLHF. CDR3 bases: TGTGCCAGCAGTTTACGAGGGGGCGTCTCACCCCTCCACTTT.

The chain links TRBV3-1 (or the pseudogene TRBV3-2) to TRBJ2-3; D gene unclear. CDR1 is LGHDT and CDR2 is YNNKEL in the germline V gene (reference sequence). V lost 3 bases to trimming and J lost 1 base, with 11 bases between them. This CDR3 comprises 15 residues. CDR3 residues: CASSQRETGTDTQYF. The CDR3 DNA is TGTGCCAGCAGCCAGCGAGAAACAGGCACAGATACGCAGTATTTT.

DNA for the CDR3: TGCAGCGTTGGACACAGGTTCACAGATACGCAGTATTTT. It yields the protein CSVGHRFTDTQYF. This sequence joins TRBV29-1 and TRBJ2-3; D may be TRBD1 (5 bases). V was shortened by 4 bases and J by 2 bases, with 10 bases between the two germline ends. Germline values: CDR1 SQVTM, CDR2 ANQGSEA. The CDR3 runs 13 residues.

In this sample, this clone turned up a few times. The V call is TRBV10-3, the J call TRBJ1-6; the match to TRBD1 covers 10 bases. The V and J ends lost 2 bases and 7 bases, in that order; junction bases with no gene match: 2. Germline values: CDR1 ENHRY, CDR2 SYGVKD. The CDR3 has 15 residues. CDR3 sequence: CAISEGQGGNSPLHF. CDR3 nucleotides: TGTGCCATCAGTGAGGGACAGGGGGGGAATTCACCCCTCCACTTT.

CDR3 loop: CASSSQDRGRAFF. In DNA form, the CDR3 reads TGTGCCAGCAGCTCGCAGGACAGGGGGCGAGCTTTCTTT. The V gene is TRBV7-3, the J gene TRBJ1-1, with 11 bases that match TRBD1. In germline, CDR1 is SGHTA, CDR2 FQGTGA. This CDR3 region has 13 residues. V trimming: 4 bases; J trimming: 10 bases; junction bases outside the gene matches: 5.

This chain uses TRBV11-2 with TRBJ2-1; maybe TRBD1 (6 bases). Germline loops: CDR1 SGHAT, CDR2 FQNNGV. The CDR3 totals 13 residues. V was clipped by 5 bases and J by 5 bases, with 10 bases between them. The DNA of the CDR3 is TGTGCCAGCAGCACCGAGGGGGACAATGAGCAGTTCTTC. Translated, it gives CASSTEGDNEQFF. The full variable domain, in which reference TRBV11-2 and TRBJ2-1 provide the parts outside the CDR3, is EAGVAQSPRYKIIEKRQSVAFWCNPISGHATLYWYQQILGQGPKLLIQFQNNGVVDDSQLPKDRFSAERLKGVDSTLKIQPAKLEDSAVYLCASSTEGDNEQFFGPGTRLTVL.

The rearrangement joins TRBV7-8 to TRBJ2-3; 8 bases are shared with TRBD2. Germline lookup yields CDR1 SGHVS and CDR2 FQNEAQ. V gave up 4 bases and J gave up 2 bases; unmatched junction bases: 11. The CDR3 runs to 17 residues. The CDR3 nucleotides are TGTGCCAGCAGCTCTGGAACGGGCGGGAGGAACACAGATACGCAGTATTTT. This translates into CASSSGTGGRNTDTQYF.

This rearrangement joins TRBV5-1 to TRBJ2-5; 8 bases are shared with TRBD1. V shed 0 bases and J 2 bases; nucleotides not matched to a gene: 12. CDR1 and CDR2 (germline): SGHRS, YFSETQ. This CDR3 region has 18 residues. The CDR3 DNA reads as TGCGCCAGCAGCTTGGTAATTCAGGGGGCGACGGGTCAAGAGACCCAGTACTTC. Translation gives CASSLVIQGATGQETQYF.

This rearrangement joins TRBV10-3 to TRBJ2-2, with 9 bases identical to TRBD2. The CDR3 sequence is 18 residues long. With V trimmed by 0 bases and J by 6 bases, 11 bases remained unmatched. Germline-derived CDR1 and CDR2 are ENHRY and SYGVKD. The CDR3, as DNA: TGTGCCATCAGTGAGTCGGTGATAGCGGGAGATGAATCCGGGGAGCTGTTTTTT. The encoded protein is CAISESVIAGDESGELFF.

This clone was counted a single time. The rearrangement links TRBV7-3 to TRBJ2-2; no firm D call. There are 14 residues in the CDR3. The germline V and J ends were trimmed by 5 bases and 1 base, with 8 bases remaining between them. Germline values: CDR1 SGHTA, CDR2 FQGTGA. CDR3 sequence: CASSKTQNTGELFF. The CDR3 coding sequence is TGTGCCAGCAGCAAAACACAGAACACCGGGGAGCTGTTTTTT.

The rearrangement links TRBV18 to TRBJ1-2, with 8 bases that match TRBD1. The CDR3 has 12 residues. Germline CDR1 reads KGHSH; CDR2 reads LQKENI. V gave up 5 bases and J gave up 6 bases; unmatched junction bases: 2. The CDR3 sequence: CASSSTGDGYTF. The CDR3 DNA sequence: TGTGCCAGCTCATCGACAGGGGATGGCTACACCTTC.

The chain joins TRBV15 to TRBJ2-5; TRBD1 matches 8 bases. CDR1 is LNHNV and CDR2 is YYDKDF in the germline V gene (reference sequence). V was clipped by 5 bases and J by 4 bases; unmatched bases: 15. CDR3 length equals 17 residues. The CDR3 nucleotides read TGTGCCACCAGCGCCTTACGGGGGACAGGTGTGCGAGAGACCCAGTACTTC. Translated: CATSALRGTGVRETQYF.

The J gene is TRBJ1-6, the V gene TRBV19, with no clear D. Germline V gene sequence: CDR1 LNHDA, CDR2 SQIVND (reference sequence). The V and J ends lost 3 bases and 10 bases respectively, with 19 bases between them. This CDR3 region has 16 residues. The CDR3 loop is CASSIQTLAARSPLHF. CDR3 bases: TGTGCCAGTAGTATCCAGACATTGGCAGCTCGCTCACCCCTCCACTTT.

CDR3 loop: CASSSVTSGQDTQYF. The DNA for the CDR3 is TGTGCCAGCAGCTCCGTGACTAGCGGTCAAGATACGCAGTATTTT. The chain joins TRBV3-1 (or the pseudogene TRBV3-2) to TRBJ2-3; 9 bases are a match to TRBD2. The length of the CDR3 is 15 residues. The J segment lost 5 bases and the V segment lost 5 bases, leaving 8 bases of the junction unmatched. Germline CDR1 reads LGHDT; CDR2 reads YNNKEL (reference sequence).

The sample holds one count of this clone. V usage is TRBV27 and J usage is TRBJ1-3, with D possibly TRBD1 on 6 matching bases. V lost 10 bases and J lost 5, with 24 bases in between. CDR1 and CDR2 from the germline V gene are MNHEY and SMNVEV (reference sequence). The CDR3 is 16 amino acids. The CDR3 loop reads CATLLIPTGSRNTIYF. As DNA, the CDR3 is TGTGCCACCCTACTTATCCCTACAGGGTCTCGAAACACCATATATTTT.